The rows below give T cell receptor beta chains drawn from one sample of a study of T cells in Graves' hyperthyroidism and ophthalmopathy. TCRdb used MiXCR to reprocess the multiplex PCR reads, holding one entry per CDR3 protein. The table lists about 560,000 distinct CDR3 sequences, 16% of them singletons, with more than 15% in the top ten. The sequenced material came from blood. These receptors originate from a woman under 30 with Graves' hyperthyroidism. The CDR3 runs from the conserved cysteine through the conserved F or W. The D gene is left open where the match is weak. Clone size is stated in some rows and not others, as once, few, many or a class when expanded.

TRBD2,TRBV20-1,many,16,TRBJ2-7,CSASLAGFGADYEQYF,TGCAGTGCATCCCTAGCGGGATTTGGGGCGGACTACGAGCAGTACTTC
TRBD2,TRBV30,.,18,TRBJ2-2,CASRWASGSPMGTGELFF,TGTGCCTCGAGGTGGGCTAGCGGGAGTCCGATGGGTACCGGGGAGCTGTTTTTT
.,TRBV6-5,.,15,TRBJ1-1,CASSYSRQAETEAFF,TGTGCCAGCAGTTACTCTCGACAGGCTGAGACTGAAGCTTTCTTT
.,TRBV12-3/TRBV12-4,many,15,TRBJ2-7,CASSSVGRSSYEQYF,TGTGCCAGCAGTTCCGTGGGCCGGAGCTCCTACGAGCAGTACTTC
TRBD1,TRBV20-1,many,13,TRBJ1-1,CSAPGQGETEAFF,TGCAGTGCTCCCGGACAGGGTGAAACTGAAGCTTTCTTT
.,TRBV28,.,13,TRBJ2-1,CASLNLNSHEQFF,TGTGCCAGCCTCAATCTGAATAGTCATGAGCAGTTCTTC
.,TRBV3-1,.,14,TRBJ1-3,CASSHWESGNTIYF,TGTGCCAGCAGCCATTGGGAGTCCGGAAACACCATATATTTT
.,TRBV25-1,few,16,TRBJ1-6,CASSEYGGSGNSPLHF,TGTGCCAGCAGTGAATACGGAGGGAGCGGTAATTCACCCCTCCACTTT
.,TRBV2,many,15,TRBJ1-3,CASSRDWSSGNTIYF,TGTGCCAGCAGCCGGGACTGGAGCTCTGGAAACACCATATATTTT
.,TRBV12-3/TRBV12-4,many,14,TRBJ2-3,CASSLQRSTDTQYF,TGTGCCAGCAGTTTACAAAGATCCACAGATACGCAGTATTTT
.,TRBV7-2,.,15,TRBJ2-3,CASSPIAQSTDTQYF,TGTGCCAGCAGTCCCATAGCACAAAGCACAGATACGCAGTATTTT
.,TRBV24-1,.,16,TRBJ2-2,CATSDPGTSDTGELFF,TGTGCCACCAGTGACCCCGGGACATCAGACACCGGGGAGCTGTTTTTT
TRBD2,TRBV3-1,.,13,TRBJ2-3,CASSQALAGARYF,TGTGCCAGCAGCCAAGCCCTAGCGGGGGCCCGGTATTTT
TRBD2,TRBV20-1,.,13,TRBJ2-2,CTGRLTNTGELFF,TGCACCGGGAGGCTGACGAACACCGGGGAGCTGTTTTTT
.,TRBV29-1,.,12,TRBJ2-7,CSVGDSLYEQYF,TGCAGCGTTGGCGACAGCCTCTACGAGCAGTACTTC
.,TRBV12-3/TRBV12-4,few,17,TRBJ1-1,CASSLGFGAALNTEAFF,TGTGCCAGCAGTTTAGGTTTCGGGGCAGCGCTGAACACTGAAGCTTTCTTT
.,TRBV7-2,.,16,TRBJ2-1,CASSPSTRAFFNEQFF,TGTGCCAGCAGCCCGAGTACTAGAGCATTCTTCAATGAGCAGTTCTTC
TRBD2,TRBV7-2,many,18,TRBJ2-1,CASSSSRTSGGPYNEQFF,TGTGCCAGCAGCTCAAGCAGGACTAGCGGGGGACCATACAATGAGCAGTTCTTC
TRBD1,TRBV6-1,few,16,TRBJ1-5,CASSEFVRGYDQPQHF,TGTGCCAGCAGTGAATTTGTCAGGGGGTACGATCAGCCCCAGCATTTT
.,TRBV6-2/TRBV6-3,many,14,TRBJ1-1,CASRPSIGGNEAFF,TGTGCCAGCAGACCCAGTATAGGAGGTAATGAAGCTTTCTTT
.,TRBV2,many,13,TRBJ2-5,CASTYRAGETQYF,TGTGCCAGCACCTACAGGGCTGGAGAGACCCAGTACTTC
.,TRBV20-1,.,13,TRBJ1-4,CSAMVATNEKLFF,TGCAGTGCTATGGTTGCAACTAATGAAAAACTGTTTTTT
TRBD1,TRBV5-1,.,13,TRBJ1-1,CASSRDRSTEAFF,TGCGCCAGCAGTAGGGACAGGAGCACTGAAGCTTTCTTT
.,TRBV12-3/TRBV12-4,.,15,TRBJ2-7,CASSFGPGEFVEQYF,.